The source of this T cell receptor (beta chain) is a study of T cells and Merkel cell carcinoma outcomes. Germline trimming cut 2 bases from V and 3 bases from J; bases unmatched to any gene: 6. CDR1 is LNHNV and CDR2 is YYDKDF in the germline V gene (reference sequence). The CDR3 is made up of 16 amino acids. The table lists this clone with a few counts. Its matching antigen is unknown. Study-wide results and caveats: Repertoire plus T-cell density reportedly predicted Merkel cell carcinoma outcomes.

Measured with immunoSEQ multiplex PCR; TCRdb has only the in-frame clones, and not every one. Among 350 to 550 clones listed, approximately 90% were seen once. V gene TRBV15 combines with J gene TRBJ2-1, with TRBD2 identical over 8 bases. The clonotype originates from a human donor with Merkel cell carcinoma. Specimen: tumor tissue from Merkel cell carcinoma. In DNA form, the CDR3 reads TGTGCCACCAGCAGACCCGCGGGGGGCTACTACAATGAGCAGTTCTTC. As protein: CATSRPAGGYYNEQFF.